This T cell receptor (beta chain) was sequenced for a study of blood T cell repertoires in COVID-19. Sequencing was performed with immunoSEQ multiplex PCR; in TCRdb, only in-frame clones are kept and a portion is missing. This table holds about 160,000 clones, approximately 82% found once. The specimen was peripheral blood. The sequence was collected from an elderly woman with acute or convalescent COVID-19.

CDR3 region: CASSPNRGDEKLFF. The CDR3 region has the DNA TGTGCCAGCAGTCCTAACAGGGGCGATGAAAAACTGTTTTTT. The chain uses TRBV2 and TRBJ1-4, with 7 bases lining up with TRBD1. J gave up 6 bases and V 5 bases, and 6 bases lay outside the gene matches. Per germline, CDR1 SNHLY and CDR2 FYNNEI. The CDR3 contains 14 residues.